Listed here are 20 T cell receptor beta chains from one sample, sequenced in a study of STAT3 mutations in large granular lymphocyte leukemia. Study-wide results and limits: Every T-LGLL patient had at least one immunodominant TCRbeta clonotype.

The table came from immunoSEQ multiplex PCR; TCRdb's copy has only in-frame clones and leaves some out. Of around 4,200 clones listed, about four fifths are singletons. These receptors have no known antigen. Sequenced input: peripheral blood mononuclear cells. The origin of the receptors is a man aged 40-50 years with T-cell large granular lymphocyte leukemia. Some clones in this sample may be carry-over from other donors' samples.

The chain couples TRBV27 to TRBJ1-4; D might be TRBD1 (6 bases). The CDR3 has 15 residues. Trimming removed 6 bases from V and 4 bases from J, with 15 bases in between. Per germline, CDR1 MNHEY and CDR2 SMNVEV (reference sequence). DNA of the CDR3: TGTGCCAGCAGATTTGCGGGGGCCCTTAATGAAAAACTGTTTTTT. Protein: CASRFAGALNEKLFF.

The sample holds one count of this clone. The V gene is TRBV4-3, the J gene TRBJ2-1, with unresolved D. This CDR3 contains 15 residues. In germline, CDR1 is LGHNA, CDR2 YSLEER. Trimming took 1 base from V and 0 from J, leaving 7 bases between them. The CDR3: CASSQVWSSYNEQFF. As DNA, the CDR3 is TGCGCCAGCAGCCAAGTCTGGAGCTCCTACAATGAGCAGTTCTTC.

This clone was counted a single time. The chain recombines TRBV5-1 with TRBJ2-6; unclear D gene. CDR1 is SGHRS, CDR2 YFSETQ, per germline. Between the trimmed V and J ends, which lost 2 bases and 1 base, there was a span of 4 bases. CDR3 length equals 14 residues. The DNA for the CDR3 is TGCGCCAGCAGCTTCCCATCTGGGGCCAACGTCCTGACTTTC. Protein sequence: CASSFPSGANVLTF.

The gene calls are TRBV6-5 and TRBJ1-2; TRBD1 matches 7 bases. Germline V lookup: CDR1 MNHEY, CDR2 SVGAGI. This CDR3 contains 12 residues. With 6 bases clipped from V and 4 bases from J, the junction kept 2 bases outside the gene matches. The CDR3 region has the DNA TGTGCCAGCAGCCGGACAGGCTATGGCTACACCTTC. The encoded protein is CASSRTGYGYTF.

This clone was seen only once. The gene calls are TRBV4-1 and TRBJ1-1; D is possibly TRBD1 (6 bases). The germline V and J ends were trimmed by 5 bases and 3 bases, with 16 bases remaining between them. This CDR3 region has 15 residues. Germline assignment: CDR1 MGHRA and CDR2 YSYEKL. The CDR3 nucleotides read TGCGCCAGCAGCGTCCGCCCAGGGGCCGACACTGAAGCTTTCTTT. It encodes CASSVRPGADTEAFF.

The chain couples TRBV2 to TRBJ2-7; D is possibly TRBD1 (5 bases). The CDR3 loop spans 15 amino acids. The V gene lost 3 bases and the J gene lost 2 bases, with 14 bases spanning the gap. Germline CDR1 SNHLY, CDR2 FYNNEI. The CDR3 DNA reads TGTGCCAGCAGTGATTGGAAACTGGGGCCCTACGAGCAGTACTTC. Residues: CASSDWKLGPYEQYF.

CDR3 in amino acids: CASSLGILGTDTQYF. In DNA, the CDR3 is TGTGCCAGCTCCCTAGGGATATTGGGCACAGATACGCAGTATTTT. The chain carries TRBV7-9 and TRBJ2-3; D is unclear. This CDR3 contains 15 residues. In germline, CDR1 is SEHNR, CDR2 FQNEAQ (reference sequence). With 8 bases removed from V and 1 base from J, the gap between germline ends came to 16 bases.

This clone has just a few counts. The V call is TRBV6-5, the J call TRBJ1-3; 7 nucleotides line up with TRBD1. The CDR3 sequence is 15 residues long. With V trimmed by 6 bases and J by 4 bases, 9 bases remained unmatched. CDR1 MNHEY and CDR2 SVGAGI come from the germline V gene. This CDR3 reads CASRPTGLDGNTIYF. The CDR3 DNA is TGTGCCAGCAGGCCGACAGGGCTTGACGGAAACACCATATATTTT.

V usage is TRBV4-3 and J usage is TRBJ1-4; D ambiguous. This CDR3 has 15 residues. Germline CDR1 and CDR2: LGHNA and YSLEER. V was clipped by 0 bases and J by 5 bases, with 10 bases between them. Here the CDR3 reads CASSQDLGLNEKLFF. The CDR3 DNA is TGCGCCAGCAGCCAAGATCTCGGGCTAAATGAAAAACTGTTTTTT.

J is TRBJ1-2 and V is TRBV5-1, with 7 positions matching TRBD1. Germline-derived CDR1 and CDR2 are SGHRS and YFSETQ. Trimming at V came to 0 bases and at J to 6 bases, leaving 5 bases not matched to a gene. This CDR3 is 14 amino acids long. Here the CDR3 reads CASSLGQGTDGYTF. The CDR3 nucleotides are TGCGCCAGCAGCTTGGGACAGGGAACGGATGGCTACACCTTC. The whole variable domain, filled in from reference TRBV5-1 and TRBJ1-2, reads KAGVTQTPRYLIKTRGQQVTLSCSPISGHRSVSWYQQTPGQGLQFLFEYFSETQRNKGNFPGRFSGRQFSNSRSEMNVSTLELGDSALYLCASSLGQGTDGYTFGSGTRLTVV.

This sequence joins TRBV4-3 and TRBJ1-1, with TRBD1 matching over 9 bases. The CDR3 consists of 16 residues. Germline values: CDR1 LGHNA, CDR2 YSLEER. Germline trimming cut 4 bases from V and 8 bases from J; bases unmatched to any gene: 14. CDR3 amino acids: CASSPSSMDRGGEAFF. Here the CDR3 DNA reads TGCGCCAGCAGCCCGTCCTCCATGGACAGGGGAGGAGAAGCTTTCTTT.

The CDR3 loop is CASSLSGSTEAFF. In nucleotides, the CDR3 is TGTGCCAGCAGTTTATCCGGTAGCACTGAAGCTTTCTTT. The V and J genes are TRBV9 and TRBJ1-1; D ambiguous. The germline V and J ends were trimmed by 5 bases and 4 bases, with 12 bases remaining between them. In germline, CDR1 is SGDLS, CDR2 YYNGEE. This CDR3 has 13 amino acids.

The chain joins TRBV6-5 to TRBJ1-1; D is undetermined. Trimming took off 6 bases at V and 0 bases at J, with 11 bases between the two ends. The CDR3 is 14 amino acids. Germline CDR1 MNHEY, CDR2 SVGAGI. The CDR3 sequence: CASRPVSMNTEAFF. The CDR3 DNA follows: TGTGCCAGCAGACCAGTCAGCATGAACACTGAAGCTTTCTTT.

This clone appeared a few times. The rearrangement joins TRBV7-9 to TRBJ2-3; D tentatively reads TRBD1 or TRBD2 (6 bases each). The CDR3 totals 14 residues. V lost 5 bases and J lost 6, with 15 bases in between. Looked up from germline, CDR1 is SEHNR and CDR2 is FQNEAQ (reference sequence). The CDR3, as DNA: TGTGCCAGCAGCAACCAGGAGGGGGTTGATACGCAGTATTTT. Translated, it gives CASSNQEGVDTQYF.

V usage is TRBV30 and J usage is TRBJ2-3, with D uncertain. The CDR3 extends over 13 amino acids. V lost 2 bases, J lost 4 bases, and 10 bases lay in between. The germline V gene encodes CDR1 GTSNPN and CDR2 SVGIG (reference sequence). CDR3 sequence reads: CAWSPGLADTQYF. CDR3 nucleotides: TGTGCCTGGAGTCCCGGCCTAGCAGATACGCAGTATTTT.

About this clone itself: Other DNA sequences in the same sample also yield this CDR3. The chain joins TRBV25-1 to TRBJ2-7; D call uncertain. This CDR3 contains 12 residues. Trimming pared 6 bases from V and 4 bases from J, leaving 10 bases between. Germline values: CDR1 MGHDK, CDR2 SYGVNS. The CDR3 spells CASSLDSYEQYF. CDR3 DNA sequence: TGTGCCAGCAGCCTTGACTCTTACGAGCAGTACTTC.

The chain links TRBV6-5 to TRBJ1-2; D ambiguous. V lost 8 bases and J 5 bases, leaving 15 bases between the germline ends. The germline CDR1 and CDR2 sequences are MNHEY and SVGAGI. The CDR3 is 13 residues long. This CDR3 reads CASRLNSVYGYTF. Written as DNA, the CDR3 is TGTGCCAGCCGGCTCAATTCGGTGTATGGCTACACCTTC.

The chain uses TRBV5-6 and TRBJ2-7; 8 nucleotides agree with TRBD1. With 5 bases clipped from V and 0 bases from J, the junction kept 7 bases outside the gene matches. The CDR3 length is 15 residues. In germline, CDR1 is SGHDT, CDR2 YYEEEE. CDR3: CASSLTGGSSYEQYF. CDR3 sequence (DNA): TGTGCCAGCAGTTTAACAGGGGGTAGCTCCTACGAGCAGTACTTC.

The CDR3 DNA follows: TGTGCCAGCAGCCAAGTCTCTAGCGGGAGACTAACCTACGAGCAGTACTTC. This encodes CASSQVSSGRLTYEQYF. The V gene is TRBV4-2, the J gene TRBJ2-7; 10 nucleotides line up with TRBD2. Germline-derived CDR1 and CDR2 are LGHNA and YNFKEQ. The CDR3 has 17 residues. J was trimmed by 2 bases and V by 1 base; bases with no gene match: 8.

The J gene is TRBJ1-1, the V gene TRBV18; unclear D gene. Per the germline V gene, CDR1 is KGHSH and CDR2 is LQKENI. This CDR3 comprises 12 residues. Trimming took 4 bases from V and 11 from J, leaving 14 bases between them. In DNA, the CDR3 is TGTGCCAGCTCACGAGAGGCTGAGGCGGCTTTCTTT. As protein: CASSREAEAAFF.